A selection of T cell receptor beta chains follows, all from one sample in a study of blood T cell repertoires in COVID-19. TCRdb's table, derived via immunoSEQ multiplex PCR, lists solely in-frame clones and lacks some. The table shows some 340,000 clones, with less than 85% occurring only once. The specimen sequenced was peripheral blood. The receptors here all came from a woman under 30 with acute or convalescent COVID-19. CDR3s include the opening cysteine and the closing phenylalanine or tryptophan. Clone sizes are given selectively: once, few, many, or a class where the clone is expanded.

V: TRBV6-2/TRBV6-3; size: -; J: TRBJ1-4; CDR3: CASSPGTGATNEKLFF
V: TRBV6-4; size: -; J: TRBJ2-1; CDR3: CASSLQTGFDEQFF
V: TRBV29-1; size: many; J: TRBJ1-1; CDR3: CSVSGVGNTEAFF
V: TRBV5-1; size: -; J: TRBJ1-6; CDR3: CASCNTLGQGSYNSPLHF
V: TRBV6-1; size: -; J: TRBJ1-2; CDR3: CASSETGTRFYGYTF
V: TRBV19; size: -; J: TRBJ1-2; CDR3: CASSTVHGYTF
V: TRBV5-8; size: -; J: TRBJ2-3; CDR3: CASSFLPGQVTDTQYF
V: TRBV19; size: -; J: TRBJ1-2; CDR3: CASSIGRGRFANYGYTF
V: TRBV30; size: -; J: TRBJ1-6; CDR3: CAWKSGALSSYNSPLHF
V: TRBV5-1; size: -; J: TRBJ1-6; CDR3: CASSAGTVNSPLHF
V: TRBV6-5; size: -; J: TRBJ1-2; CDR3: CASSYSTWDTRYGYTF
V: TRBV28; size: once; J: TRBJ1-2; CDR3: CASSSGTGFNYGYTF
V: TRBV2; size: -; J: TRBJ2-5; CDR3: CASSSGLAGGEETQYF
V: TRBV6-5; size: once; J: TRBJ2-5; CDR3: CASGSAQETQYF
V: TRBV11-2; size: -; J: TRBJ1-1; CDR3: CASSLETRKPFF
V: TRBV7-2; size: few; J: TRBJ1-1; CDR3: CASARGQGNTEAFF
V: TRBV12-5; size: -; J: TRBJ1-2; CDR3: CASGLPEGSGGYTF
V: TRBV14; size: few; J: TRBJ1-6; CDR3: CASSQERFSPLHF
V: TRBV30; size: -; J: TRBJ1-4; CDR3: CAWSVRGLGEKLFF
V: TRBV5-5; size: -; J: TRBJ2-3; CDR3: CASSLVAGGSGDTQYF
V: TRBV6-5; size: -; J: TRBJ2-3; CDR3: CAACSSGGSDTQYF
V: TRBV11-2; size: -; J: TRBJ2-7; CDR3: CASSQTSGGAYEQYF
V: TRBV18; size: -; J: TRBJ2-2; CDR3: CASSATSGRTTGELFF
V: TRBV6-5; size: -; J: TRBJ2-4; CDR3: CASRHTGNPDIQYF
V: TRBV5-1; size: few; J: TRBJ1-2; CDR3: CASSLTLTLGTALYGYTF
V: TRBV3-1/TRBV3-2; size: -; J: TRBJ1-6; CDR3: CASSQDTAAGLAYNSPLHF
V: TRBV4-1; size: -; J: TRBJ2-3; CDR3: CASSDPRGDTQYF
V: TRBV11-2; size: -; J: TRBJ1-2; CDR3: CASSPIGGVRDGYTF
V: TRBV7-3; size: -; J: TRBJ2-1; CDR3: CASSQNQGANEQFF
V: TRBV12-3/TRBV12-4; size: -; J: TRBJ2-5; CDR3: CASRQGAWETQYF
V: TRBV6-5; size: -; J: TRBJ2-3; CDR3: CASNSFSDTDTQYF
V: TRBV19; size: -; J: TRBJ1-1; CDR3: CASSPTGQGSGGPEAFF
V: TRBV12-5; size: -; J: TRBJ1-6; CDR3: CASGFGIQGVSPLHF
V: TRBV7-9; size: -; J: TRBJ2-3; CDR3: CASGTGGARCTQYF
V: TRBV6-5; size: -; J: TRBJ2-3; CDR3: CASTSTGGPGDTQYF
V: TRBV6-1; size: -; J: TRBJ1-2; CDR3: CASSDRGPNYGYTF
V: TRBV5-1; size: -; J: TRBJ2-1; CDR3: CASSLVASYNEQFF
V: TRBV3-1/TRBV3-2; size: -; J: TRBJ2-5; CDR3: CASSQASGSETQYF
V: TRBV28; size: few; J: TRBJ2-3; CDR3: CASSPRTSGWGTDTQYF
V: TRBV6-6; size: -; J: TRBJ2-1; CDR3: CAITGLNNEQFF
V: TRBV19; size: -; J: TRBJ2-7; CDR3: CASSMKDRGTYEQYF
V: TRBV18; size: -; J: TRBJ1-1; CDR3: CASSPTGTYTEAFF
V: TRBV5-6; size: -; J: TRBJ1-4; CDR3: CASGRGGTNEKLFF
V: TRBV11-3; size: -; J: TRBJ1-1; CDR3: CASSPGTATEAFF
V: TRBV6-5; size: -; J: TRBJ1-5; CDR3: CASTGTVNNQPQHF
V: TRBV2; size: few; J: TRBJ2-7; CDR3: CASSGRDTDYEQYF
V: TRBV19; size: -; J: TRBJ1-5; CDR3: CASSRGTGSSPFNQPQHF
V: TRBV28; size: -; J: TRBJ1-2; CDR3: CASSTGGGYTF